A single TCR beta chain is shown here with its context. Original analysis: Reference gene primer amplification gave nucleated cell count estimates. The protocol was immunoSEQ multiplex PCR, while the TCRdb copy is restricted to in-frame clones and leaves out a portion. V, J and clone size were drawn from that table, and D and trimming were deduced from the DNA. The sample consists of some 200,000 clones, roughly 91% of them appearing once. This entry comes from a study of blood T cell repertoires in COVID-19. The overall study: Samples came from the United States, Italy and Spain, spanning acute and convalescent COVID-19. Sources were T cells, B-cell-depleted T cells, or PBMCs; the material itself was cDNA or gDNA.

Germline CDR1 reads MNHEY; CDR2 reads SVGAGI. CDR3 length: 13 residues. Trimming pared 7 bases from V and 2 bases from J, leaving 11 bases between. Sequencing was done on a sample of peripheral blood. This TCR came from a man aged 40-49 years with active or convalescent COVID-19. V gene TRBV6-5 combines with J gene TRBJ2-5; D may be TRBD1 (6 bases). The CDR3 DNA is TGTGCCAGCAATCCGACAGGTCAAGAGACCCAGTACTTC. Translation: CASNPTGQETQYF.